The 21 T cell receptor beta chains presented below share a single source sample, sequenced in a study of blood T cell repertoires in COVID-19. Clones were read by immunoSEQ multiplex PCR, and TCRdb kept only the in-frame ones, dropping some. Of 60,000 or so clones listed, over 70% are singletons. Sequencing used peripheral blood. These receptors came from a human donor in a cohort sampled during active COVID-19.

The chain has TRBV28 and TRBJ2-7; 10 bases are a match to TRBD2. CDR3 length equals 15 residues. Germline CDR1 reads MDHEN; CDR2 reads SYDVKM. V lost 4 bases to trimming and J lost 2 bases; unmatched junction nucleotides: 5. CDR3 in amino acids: CASSSQGLAAYEQYF. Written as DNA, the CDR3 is TGTGCCAGCAGTTCCCAAGGACTAGCGGCCTACGAGCAGTACTTC.

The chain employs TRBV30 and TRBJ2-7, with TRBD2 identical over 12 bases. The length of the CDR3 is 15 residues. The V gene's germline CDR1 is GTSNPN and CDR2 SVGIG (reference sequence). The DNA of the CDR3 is TGTGCTCAAGAGCTAGCGGGAGGGCCGGCTTACGAGCAGTACTTC. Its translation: CAQELAGGPAYEQYF.

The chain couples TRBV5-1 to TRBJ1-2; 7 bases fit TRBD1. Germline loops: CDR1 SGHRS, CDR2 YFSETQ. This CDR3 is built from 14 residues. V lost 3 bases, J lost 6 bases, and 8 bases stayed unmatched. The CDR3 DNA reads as TGCGCCAGCAGCTCCGAAGACAGGGTGAATGGCTACACCTTC. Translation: CASSSEDRVNGYTF.

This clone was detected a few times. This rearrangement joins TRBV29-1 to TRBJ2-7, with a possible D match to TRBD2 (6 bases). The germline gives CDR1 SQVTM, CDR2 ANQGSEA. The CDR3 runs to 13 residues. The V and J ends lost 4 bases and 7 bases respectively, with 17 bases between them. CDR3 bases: TGCAGCGTTGGCCCGGGACTGGGAGTGGAGCAGTACTTC. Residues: CSVGPGLGVEQYF.

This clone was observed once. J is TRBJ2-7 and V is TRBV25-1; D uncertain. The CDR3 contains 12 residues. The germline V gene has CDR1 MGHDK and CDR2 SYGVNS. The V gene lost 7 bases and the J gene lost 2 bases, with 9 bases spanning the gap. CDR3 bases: TGTGCCAGCACCACTTCTCCCTACGAGCAGTACTTC. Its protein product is CASTTSPYEQYF.

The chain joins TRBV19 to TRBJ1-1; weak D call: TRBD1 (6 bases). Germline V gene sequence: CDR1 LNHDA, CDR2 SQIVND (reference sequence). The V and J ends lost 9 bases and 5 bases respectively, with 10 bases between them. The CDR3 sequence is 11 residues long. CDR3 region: CARTRGTEAFF. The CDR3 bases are TGTGCCAGGACAAGGGGGACTGAAGCTTTCTTT.

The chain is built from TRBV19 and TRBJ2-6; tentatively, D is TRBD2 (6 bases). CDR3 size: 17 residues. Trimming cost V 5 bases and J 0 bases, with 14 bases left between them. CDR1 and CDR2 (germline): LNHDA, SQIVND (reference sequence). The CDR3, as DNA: TGTGCCAGTAGTCTACGGGGGAGTGGCTCTGGGGCCAACGTCCTGACTTTC. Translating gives CASSLRGSGSGANVLTF. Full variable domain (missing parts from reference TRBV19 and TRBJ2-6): DGGITQSPKYLFRKEGQNVTLSCEQNLNHDAMYWYRQDPGQGLRLIYYSQIVNDFQKGDIAEGYSVSREKKESFPLTVTSAQKNPTAFYLCASSLRGSGSGANVLTFGAGSRLTVL.

The CDR3, as DNA: TGTGCCAGCAGCTTCCTGGACATAAACAATGAGCAGTTCTTC. Translated: CASSFLDINNEQFF. The rearrangement joins TRBV9 to TRBJ2-1, with D perhaps TRBD1 (5 bases). V lost 4 bases and J 5 bases, leaving 13 bases between the germline ends. The CDR3 has 14 amino acids. CDR1 is SGDLS, CDR2 YYNGEE, per germline.

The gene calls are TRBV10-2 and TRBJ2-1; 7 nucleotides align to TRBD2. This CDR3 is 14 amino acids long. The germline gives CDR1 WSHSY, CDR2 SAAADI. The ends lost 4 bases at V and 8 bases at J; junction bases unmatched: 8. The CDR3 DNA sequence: TGCGCCAGCAGTGTCCCCGGACTAGTCTATGAGCAGTTCTTC. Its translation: CASSVPGLVYEQFF.

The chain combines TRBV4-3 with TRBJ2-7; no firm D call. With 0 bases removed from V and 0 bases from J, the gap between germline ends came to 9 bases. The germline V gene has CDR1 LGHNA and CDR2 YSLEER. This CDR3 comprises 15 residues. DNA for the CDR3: TGCGCCAGCAGCCAAGACAGAGGAAACTCCTACGAGCAGTACTTC. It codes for CASSQDRGNSYEQYF.

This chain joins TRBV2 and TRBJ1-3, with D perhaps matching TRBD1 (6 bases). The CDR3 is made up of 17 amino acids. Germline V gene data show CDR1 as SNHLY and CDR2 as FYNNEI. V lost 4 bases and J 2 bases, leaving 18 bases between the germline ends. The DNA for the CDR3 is TGTGCCAGCAGTGGGGGAGCTTCCGGGACAACTGGAAACACCATATATTTT. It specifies CASSGGASGTTGNTIYF.

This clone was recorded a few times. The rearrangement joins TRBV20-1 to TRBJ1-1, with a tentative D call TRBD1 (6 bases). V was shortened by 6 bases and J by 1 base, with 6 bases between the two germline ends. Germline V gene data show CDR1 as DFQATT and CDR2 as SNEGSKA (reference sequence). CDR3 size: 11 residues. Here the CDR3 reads CSATGNTEAFF. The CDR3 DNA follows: TGCAGTGCGACAGGGAACACTGAAGCTTTCTTT.

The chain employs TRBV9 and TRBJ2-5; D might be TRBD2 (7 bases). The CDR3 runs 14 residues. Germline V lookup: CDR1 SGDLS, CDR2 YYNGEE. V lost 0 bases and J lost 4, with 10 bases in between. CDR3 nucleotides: TGTGCCAGCAGCGTAGAGGCGGGGGCAGAGACCCAGTACTTC. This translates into CASSVEAGAETQYF.

In DNA form, the CDR3 reads TGCGCCAGCAGCCCTGACAGGGGCCTATCCGGGCAGTACTTC. It specifies CASSPDRGLSGQYF. J is TRBJ2-7 and V is TRBV4-3, with 8 bases matching TRBD1. V shed 4 bases, J shed 9 bases, and the junction held 11 bases outside the gene matches. The CDR3 totals 14 residues. CDR1 LGHNA and CDR2 YSLEER come from the germline V gene.

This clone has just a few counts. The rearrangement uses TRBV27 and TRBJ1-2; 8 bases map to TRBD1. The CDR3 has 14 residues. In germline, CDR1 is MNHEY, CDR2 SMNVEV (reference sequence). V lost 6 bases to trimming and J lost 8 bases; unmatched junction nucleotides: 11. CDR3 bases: TGTGCCAGCAGACCAGACAGGGGAATTAAGGGCTACACCTTC. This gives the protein CASRPDRGIKGYTF.

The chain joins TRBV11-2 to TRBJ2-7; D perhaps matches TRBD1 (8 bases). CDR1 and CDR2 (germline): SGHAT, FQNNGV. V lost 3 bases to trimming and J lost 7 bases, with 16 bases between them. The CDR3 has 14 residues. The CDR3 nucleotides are TGTGCCAGCAGCTTCGTTGAACAGGGGGGGGAGCAGTACTTC. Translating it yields CASSFVEQGGEQYF.

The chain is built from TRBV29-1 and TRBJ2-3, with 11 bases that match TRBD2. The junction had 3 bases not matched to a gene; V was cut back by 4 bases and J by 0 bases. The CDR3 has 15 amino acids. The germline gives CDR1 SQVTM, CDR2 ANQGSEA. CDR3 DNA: TGCAGCGTTGGGATAGCGGGAGGGAGCACAGATACGCAGTATTTT. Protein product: CSVGIAGGSTDTQYF.

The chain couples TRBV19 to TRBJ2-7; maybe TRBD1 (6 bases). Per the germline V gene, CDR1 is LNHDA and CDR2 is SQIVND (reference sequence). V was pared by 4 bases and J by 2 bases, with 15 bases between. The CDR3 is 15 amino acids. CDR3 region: CASSKPGQGTYEQYF. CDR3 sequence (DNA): TGTGCCAGTAGTAAGCCGGGGCAGGGGACCTACGAGCAGTACTTC.

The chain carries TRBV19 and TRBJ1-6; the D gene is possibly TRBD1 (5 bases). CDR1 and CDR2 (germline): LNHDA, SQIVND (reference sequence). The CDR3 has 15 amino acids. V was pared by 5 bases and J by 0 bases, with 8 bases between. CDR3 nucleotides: TGTGCCAGTAGTCGACAGAGCTCCTATAATTCACCCCTCCACTTT. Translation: CASSRQSSYNSPLHF.

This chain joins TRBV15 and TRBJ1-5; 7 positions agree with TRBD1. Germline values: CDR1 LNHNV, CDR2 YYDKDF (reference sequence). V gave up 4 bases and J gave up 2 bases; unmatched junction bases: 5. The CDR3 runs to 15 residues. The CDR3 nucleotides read TGTGCCACCAGCACCCGACAGGGTGGCAATCAGCCCCAGCATTTT. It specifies CATSTRQGGNQPQHF.

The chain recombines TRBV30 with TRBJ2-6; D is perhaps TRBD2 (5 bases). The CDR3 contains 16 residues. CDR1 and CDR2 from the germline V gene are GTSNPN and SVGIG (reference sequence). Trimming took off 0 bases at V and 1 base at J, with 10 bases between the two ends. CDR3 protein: CAWSVLGRSGANVLTF. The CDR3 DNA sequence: TGTGCCTGGAGTGTACTTGGGAGATCTGGGGCCAACGTCCTGACTTTC.